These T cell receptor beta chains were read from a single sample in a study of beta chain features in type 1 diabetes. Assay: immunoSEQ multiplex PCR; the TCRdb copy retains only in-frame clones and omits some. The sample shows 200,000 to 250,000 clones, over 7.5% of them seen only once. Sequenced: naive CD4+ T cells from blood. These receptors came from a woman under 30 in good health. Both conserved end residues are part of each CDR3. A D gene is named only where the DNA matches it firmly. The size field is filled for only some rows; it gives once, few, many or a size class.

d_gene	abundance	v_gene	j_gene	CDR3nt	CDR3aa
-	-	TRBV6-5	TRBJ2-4	TGTGCCAGCAGTTACAGTCCTCGGGATAACATTCAGTACTTC	CASSYSPRDNIQYF
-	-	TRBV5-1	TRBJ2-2	TGCGCCAGCAGCTCCAATCCCGGGGAGCTGTTTTTT	CASSSNPGELFF
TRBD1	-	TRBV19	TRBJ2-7	TGTGCCAGTAGTATACGTCGGACAGGGTCAGACTTC	CASSIRRTGSDF
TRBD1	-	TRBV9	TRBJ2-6	TGTGCCAGCAGCGTACGGGACAGAAGCTCTGGGGCCAACGTCCTGACTTTC	CASSVRDRSSGANVLTF
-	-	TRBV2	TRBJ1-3	TGTGCCAGCAGTGAAGGCGGCTACAGGACTGGAAACACCATATATTTT	CASSEGGYRTGNTIYF
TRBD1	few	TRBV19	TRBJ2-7	TGTGCCAGTAGTGCCCGACAGGGGAACTACGAGCAGTACTTC	CASSARQGNYEQYF
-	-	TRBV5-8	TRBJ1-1	TGTGCCAGCAGCTTGGTGGCGGGGTCGGACACTGAAGCTTTCTTT	CASSLVAGSDTEAFF
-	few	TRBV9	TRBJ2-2	TGTGCCAGCAGCGTCCTTGGACAGCGCTCGAACACCGGGGAGCTGTTTTTT	CASSVLGQRSNTGELFF
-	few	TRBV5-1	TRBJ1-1	TGCGCCAGCAGCTTGGCCGGGGCAGGGGAAGGGAACACTGAAGCTTTCTTT	CASSLAGAGEGNTEAFF
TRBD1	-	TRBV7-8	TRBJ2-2	TGTGCCAGCAGCCCCCGGACAGGATCGAACACCGGGGAGCTGTTTTTT	CASSPRTGSNTGELFF
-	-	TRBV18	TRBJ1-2	TGTGCCAGCTCCACAGACATGATTGGCTACACCTTC	CASSTDMIGYTF
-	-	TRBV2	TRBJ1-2	TGTGCCAGCAGTGATCTGAGGGGGAACTATGGCTACACCTTC	CASSDLRGNYGYTF
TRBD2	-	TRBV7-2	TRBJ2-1	TGTGCCAGCAGCTTAGTCAGCGGGAGTCTTGATGAGCAGTTCTTC	CASSLVSGSLDEQFF
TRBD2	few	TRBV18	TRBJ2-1	TGTGCCAGCTCAGACCTGGGCCTAGCGGGAAACAATGAGCAGTTCTTC	CASSDLGLAGNNEQFF
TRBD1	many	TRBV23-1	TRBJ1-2	TGCGCCAGCAACCGGGACAGGGGCGGCTACACCTTC	CASNRDRGGYTF
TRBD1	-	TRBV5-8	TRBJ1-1	TGTGCCAGCAGCCGGGACAGGGGAACTGAAGCTTTCTTT	CASSRDRGTEAFF
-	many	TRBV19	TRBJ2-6	TGTGCCAGTAGTCAATCTGGGGCCAACGTCCTGACTTTC	CASSQSGANVLTF
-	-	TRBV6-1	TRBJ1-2	TGTGCCAGCAGTGAAGGGGGGCAAAGTGGCTACACCTTC	CASSEGGQSGYTF
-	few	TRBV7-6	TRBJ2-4	TGTGCCAGCAGCTTAGCCAGGACAGCGGGGGCCAAAAACATTCAGTACTTC	CASSLARTAGAKNIQYF
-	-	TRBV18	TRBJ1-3	TGTGCCAGCTCACCGCAGGGCCCTGGAAACACCATATATTTT	CASSPQGPGNTIYF
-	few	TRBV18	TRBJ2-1	TGTGCCAGCTCACCAAACGTAGGAGAGAATGAGCAGTTCTTC	CASSPNVGENEQFF
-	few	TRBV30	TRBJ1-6	TGTGCCTCGCCAACAGGGTCCTCGGGTTCACCCCTCCACTTT	CASPTGSSGSPLHF
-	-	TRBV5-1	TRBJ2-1	TGCGCCAGCTCGGCTAGGGGTTCCTACAATGAGCAGTTCTTC	CASSARGSYNEQFF
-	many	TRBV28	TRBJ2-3	TGTGCCAGCAGTAAGCGGGCCCCAGATACGCAGTATTTT	CASSKRAPDTQYF
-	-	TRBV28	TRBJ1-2	TGTGCCAGCAGTATCCTGCGGGGGCCAGGTGGCTACACCTTC	CASSILRGPGGYTF
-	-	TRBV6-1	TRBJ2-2	TGTGCCAGCAGTGGGAACAGGAACACCGGGGAGCTGTTTTTT	CASSGNRNTGELFF
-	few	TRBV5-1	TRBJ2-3	TGCGCCAGCAGCTTGGTAGGAGGTAGCACAGATACGCAGTATTTT	CASSLVGGSTDTQYF
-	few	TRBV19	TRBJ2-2	TGTGCCAGTAGTCCCGTGACGGGGTCCGGGGAGCTGTTTTTT	CASSPVTGSGELFF
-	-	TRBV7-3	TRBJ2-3	TGTGCCAGCAGCTCACAGGGTAGCACAGATACGCAGTATTTT	CASSSQGSTDTQYF
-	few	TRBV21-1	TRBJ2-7	TGTGCCAGCAGCATTTACCCTGGCGGGAGAGGTCGCTACGAGCAGTACTTC	CASSIYPGGRGRYEQYF
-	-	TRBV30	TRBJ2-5	TGTGCCTGGTCGAAAGGCCTTCCCCTGGGGGGCCAAGAGACCCAGTACTTC	CAWSKGLPLGGQETQYF
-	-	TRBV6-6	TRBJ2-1	TGTGCCAGCAGTTACGGCGGGACAGACAATGAGCAGTTCTTC	CASSYGGTDNEQFF
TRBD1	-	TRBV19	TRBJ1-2	TGTGCCAGTAGTATCGGGACAGGGCTCAACTATGGCTACACCTTC	CASSIGTGLNYGYTF
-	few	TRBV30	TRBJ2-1	TGTGCCTGGAGTGTACTAGAGCAGCAGTTCTTC	CAWSVLEQQFF
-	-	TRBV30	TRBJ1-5	TGTGCCTGGAGGCCACAGGGATATAGCAATCAGCCCCAGCATTTT	CAWRPQGYSNQPQHF
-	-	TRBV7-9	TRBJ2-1	TGTGCCAGCAGCTTAGGCCAGGGAACGGGCAATGAGCAGTTCTTC	CASSLGQGTGNEQFF
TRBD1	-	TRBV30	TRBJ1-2	TGTGCCTGGACAATACAGGGGTTCTATGGCTACACCTTC	CAWTIQGFYGYTF
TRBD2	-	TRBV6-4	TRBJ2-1	TGTGCCAGCCGAACTAGACTAGCTTCTTACAATGAGCAGTTCTTC	CASRTRLASYNEQFF
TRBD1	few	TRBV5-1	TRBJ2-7	TGCGCCAGCAGCTTGGAATACAGGGGGCTCCACGAGCAGTACTTC	CASSLEYRGLHEQYF
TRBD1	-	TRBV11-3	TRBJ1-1	TGTGCCAGCAGTTCCACAGGGGACACTGAAGCTTTCTTT	CASSSTGDTEAFF
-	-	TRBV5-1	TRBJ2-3	TGCGCCAGCAGCTTGGGGGCAGGCACAGATACGCAGTATTTT	CASSLGAGTDTQYF
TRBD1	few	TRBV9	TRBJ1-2	TGTGCCAGCAGCGTGGGAGGGACAGGGTCTAACTATGGCTACACCTTC	CASSVGGTGSNYGYTF
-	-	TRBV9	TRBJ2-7	TGTGCCAGCAGCCCAGGGGCCGGACGGTACGAGCAGTACTTC	CASSPGAGRYEQYF
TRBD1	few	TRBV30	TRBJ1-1	TGTGCCTGGTCGGGACAGCCGAACACTGAAGCTTTCTTT	CAWSGQPNTEAFF
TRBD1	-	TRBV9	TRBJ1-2	TGTGCCAGCAGCGTAGAGATAACAGGGGAGTCCTATGGCTACACCTTC	CASSVEITGESYGYTF
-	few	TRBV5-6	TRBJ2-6	TGTGCCAGCAGCCTCTCGTCCGTCGTCCTGACTTTC	CASSLSSVVLTF
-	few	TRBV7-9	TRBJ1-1	TGTGCCAGCAGCTTATCCGGAGGTGAAGCTTTCTTT	CASSLSGGEAFF